The sequence of this TCR beta chain was determined in a study of monozygotic twins with cystic fibrosis. Study background: Three micrograms of fragmented DNA underwent approximately 15 PCR cycles for library preparation. Study-wide results and limits: The repertoire was suggested to be naive-dominated, clonality median about 0.0095.

The V gene end was trimmed by 6 bases and the J gene end by 7 bases; junction bases not matched to a gene: 16. This CDR3 has 16 residues. Germline V lookup: CDR1 LNHDA, CDR2 SQIVND (reference sequence). Sequencing used immunoSEQ multiplex PCR; TCRdb keeps in-frame clones, though not all of them. The sample lists 34,000 or so clones; roughly 90% were seen once. As concerns this clone: Its antigen remains unidentified.

Material for sequencing was blood. The chain is built from TRBV19 and TRBJ1-2; 8 bases match TRBD1. This receptor was taken from a girl aged 2 to 9 with cystic fibrosis. The CDR3 sequence: CASSSPGQASGGGYTF. The CDR3 coding sequence is TGTGCCAGTAGCTCCCCGGGACAGGCCTCTGGAGGTGGCTACACCTTC.